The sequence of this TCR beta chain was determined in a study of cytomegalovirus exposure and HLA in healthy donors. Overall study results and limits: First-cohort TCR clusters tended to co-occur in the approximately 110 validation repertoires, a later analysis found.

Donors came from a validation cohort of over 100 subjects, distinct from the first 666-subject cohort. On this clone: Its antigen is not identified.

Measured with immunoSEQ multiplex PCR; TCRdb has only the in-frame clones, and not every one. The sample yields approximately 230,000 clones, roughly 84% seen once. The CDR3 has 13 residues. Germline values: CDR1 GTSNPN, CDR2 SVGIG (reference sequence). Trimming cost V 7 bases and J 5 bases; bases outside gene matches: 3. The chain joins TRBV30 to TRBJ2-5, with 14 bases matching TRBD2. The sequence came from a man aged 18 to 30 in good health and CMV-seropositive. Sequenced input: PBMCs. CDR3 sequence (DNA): TGTGCCTCGGGACTAGCGGGAGCTGAGACCCAGTACTTC. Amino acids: CASGLAGAETQYF. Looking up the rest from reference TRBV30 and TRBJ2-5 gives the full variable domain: SQTIHQWPATLVQPVGSPLSLECTVEGTSNPNLYWYRQAAGRGLQLLFYSVGIGQISSEVPQNLSASRPQDRQFILSSKKLLLSDSGFYLCASGLAGAETQYFGPGTRLLVL.